A single sample gave rise to the 10 T cell receptor beta chains below, sequenced in a study of blood T cell repertoires in COVID-19. TCRdb keeps only in-frame clones here, not all; method: immunoSEQ multiplex PCR. The profile shows under 250,000 clones, 80% to 85% of them singletons. The sequenced sample consisted of peripheral blood. Receptors were obtained from a man in his forties or fifties with active or convalescent COVID-19.

The chain employs TRBV2 and TRBJ2-3, with D perhaps TRBD2 (5 bases). The CDR3 sequence is 18 residues long. V lost 2 bases to trimming and J lost 2 bases, with 20 bases between them. The germline gives CDR1 SNHLY, CDR2 FYNNEI. CDR3 protein: CASSESRGGLQYTDTQYF. CDR3 coding DNA: TGTGCCAGCAGTGAATCCCGCGGAGGACTTCAGTACACAGATACGCAGTATTTT.

This chain connects TRBV7-9 to TRBJ1-2; 10 bases map to TRBD1. Germline V gene data show CDR1 as SEHNR and CDR2 as FQNEAQ (reference sequence). V trimming: 4 bases; J trimming: 6 bases; junction bases outside the gene matches: 5. The CDR3 runs 14 residues. This chain's CDR3 is CASSSPGQGNGYTF. In DNA, the CDR3 is TGTGCCAGCAGCTCCCCGGGACAGGGGAATGGCTACACCTTC.

The chain uses TRBV7-3 and TRBJ1-6, with unresolved D. The germline CDR1 and CDR2 sequences are SGHTA and FQGTGA. The CDR3 covers 13 residues. V was trimmed by 5 bases and J by 7 bases, leaving 9 bases between them. CDR3 loop: CASSTTQNSPLHF. CDR3 nucleotides: TGTGCCAGCAGCACTACTCAAAATTCACCCCTCCACTTT.

The V gene is TRBV7-7, the J gene TRBJ2-1; 8 nucleotides align to TRBD2. The CDR3 extends over 13 amino acids. Germline V gene data show CDR1 as SSHAT and CDR2 as FNYEAQ (reference sequence). V trimming: 1 base; J trimming: 7 bases; junction bases outside the gene matches: 0. CDR3 loop: CASSLGLANEQFF. CDR3 nucleotide sequence: TGTGCCAGCAGCTTAGGACTAGCGAATGAGCAGTTCTTC. Filled out from reference TRBV7-7 and TRBJ2-1, the complete variable domain reads GAGVSQSPRYKVTKRGQDVTLRCDPISSHATLYWYQQALGQGPEFLTYFNYEAQPDKSGLPSDRFSAERPEGSISTLTIQRTEQRDSAMYRCASSLGLANEQFFGPGTRLTVL.

Notes on this clone: One end of the junction fails to match germline, which may point to a read error. The V call is TRBV7-3, the J call TRBJ1-6, with D possibly TRBD1 on 6 matching bases. Looked up from germline, CDR1 is SGHTA and CDR2 is FQGTGA. This CDR3 comprises 15 residues. As DNA, the CDR3 is TGTGCCAGCAGCTCACAGGGCTCCGATAATTCACCCCTCCACTTT. It yields the protein CASSSQGSDNSPLHF.

CDR3 nucleotide sequence: TGTGCCAGCAGCTTAGGACGGTTGGGTAGCGGGGGGTCTCGCAATGAGCAGTTCTTC. Translating gives CASSLGRLGSGGSRNEQFF. The chain combines TRBV7-2 with TRBJ2-1; 10 nucleotides align to TRBD2. CDR1 SGHTA and CDR2 FQGNSA come from the germline V gene. V was clipped by 1 base and J by 6 bases; unmatched bases: 15. This CDR3 region has 19 residues.

V gene TRBV19 combines with J gene TRBJ2-4; D is perhaps TRBD2 (6 bases). V was clipped by 0 bases and J by 10 bases, with 16 bases between them. The CDR3 runs 15 residues. Germline V lookup: CDR1 LNHDA, CDR2 SQIVND (reference sequence). The DNA of the CDR3 is TGTGCCAGTAGTATAGATACTAGCTTCGAAAGTATTCAGTACTTC. It encodes CASSIDTSFESIQYF. The full variable domain, with the rest looked up from reference TRBV19 and TRBJ2-4, is DGGITQSPKYLFRKEGQNVTLSCEQNLNHDAMYWYRQDPGQGLRLIYYSQIVNDFQKGDIAEGYSVSREKKESFPLTVTSAQKNPTAFYLCASSIDTSFESIQYFGAGTRLSVL.

The chain couples TRBV6-5 to TRBJ1-5, with 7 bases that match TRBD1. The germline V gene has CDR1 MNHEY and CDR2 SVGAGI. The CDR3 has 15 residues. The J segment lost 4 bases and the V segment lost 7 bases, leaving 10 bases of the junction unmatched. CDR3 protein: CASKDPGGLNQPQHF. The CDR3 DNA follows: TGTGCCAGCAAAGATCCAGGGGGACTTAATCAGCCCCAGCATTTT.

The chain recombines TRBV5-4 with TRBJ2-1, with 13 bases that match TRBD2. Germline V lookup: CDR1 SGHNT, CDR2 YYREEE (reference sequence). V trimming: 0 bases; J trimming: 7 bases; junction bases outside the gene matches: 1. CDR3 length: 15 amino acids. CDR3 coding DNA: TGTGCCAGCAGCTTGGAGGGACTAGCGGGGAATGAGCAGTTCTTC. This translates into CASSLEGLAGNEQFF.

The V call is TRBV5-1, the J call TRBJ1-1; 7 nucleotides align to TRBD1. Trimming at V came to 5 bases and at J to 6 bases, leaving 7 bases not matched to a gene. The CDR3 contains 13 residues. The germline gives CDR1 SGHRS, CDR2 YFSETQ. CDR3 in DNA: TGCGCCAGCAGATCACAGGGGCTGGCTGAAGCTTTCTTT. This sequence encodes CASRSQGLAEAFF.